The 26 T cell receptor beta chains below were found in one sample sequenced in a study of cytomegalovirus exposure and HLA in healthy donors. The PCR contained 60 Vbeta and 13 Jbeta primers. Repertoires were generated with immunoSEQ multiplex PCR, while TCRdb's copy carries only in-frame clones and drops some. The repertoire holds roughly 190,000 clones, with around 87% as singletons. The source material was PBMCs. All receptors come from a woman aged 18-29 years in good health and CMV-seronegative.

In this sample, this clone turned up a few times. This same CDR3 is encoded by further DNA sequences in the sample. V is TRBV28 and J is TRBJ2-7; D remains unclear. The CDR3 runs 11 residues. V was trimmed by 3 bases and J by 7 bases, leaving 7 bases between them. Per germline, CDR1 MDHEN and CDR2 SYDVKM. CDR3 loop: CASSLGREQYF. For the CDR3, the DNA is TGTGCCAGCAGTTTGGGCAGGGAGCAGTACTTC.

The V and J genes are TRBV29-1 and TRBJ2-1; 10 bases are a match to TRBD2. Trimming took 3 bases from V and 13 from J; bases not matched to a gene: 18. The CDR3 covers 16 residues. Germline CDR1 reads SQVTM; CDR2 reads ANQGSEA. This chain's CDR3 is CSVEQGSGRARETQFF. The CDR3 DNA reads TGCAGCGTTGAGCAGGGGAGCGGGAGGGCCCGAGAGACCCAGTTCTTC.

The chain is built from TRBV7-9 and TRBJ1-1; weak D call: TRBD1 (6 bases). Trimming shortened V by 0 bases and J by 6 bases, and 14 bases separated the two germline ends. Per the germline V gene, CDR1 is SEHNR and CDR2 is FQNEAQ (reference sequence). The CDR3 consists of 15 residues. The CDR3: CASSLAPGAASEAFF. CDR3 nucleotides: TGTGCCAGCAGCTTAGCCCCAGGGGCGGCTTCTGAAGCTTTCTTT.

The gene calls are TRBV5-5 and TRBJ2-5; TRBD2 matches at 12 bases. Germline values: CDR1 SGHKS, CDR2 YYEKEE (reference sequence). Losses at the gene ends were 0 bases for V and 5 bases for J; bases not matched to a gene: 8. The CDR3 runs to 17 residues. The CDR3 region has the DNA TGTGCCAGCAGCTTGGGGGGGACGACTAGCGGGAGCGAGACCCAGTACTTC. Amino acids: CASSLGGTTSGSETQYF. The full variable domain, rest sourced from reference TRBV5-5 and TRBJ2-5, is DAGVTQSPTHLIKTRGQQVTLRCSPISGHKSVSWYQQVLGQGPQFIFQYYEKEERGRGNFPDRFSARQFPNYSSELNVNALLLGDSALYLCASSLGGTTSGSETQYFGPGTRLLVL.

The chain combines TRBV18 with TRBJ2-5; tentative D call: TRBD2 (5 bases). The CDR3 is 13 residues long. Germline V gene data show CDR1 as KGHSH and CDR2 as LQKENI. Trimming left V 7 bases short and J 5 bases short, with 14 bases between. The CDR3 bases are TGTGCCAGCTTGTGGGGAGAGAAGGAGACCCAGTACTTC. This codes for CASLWGEKETQYF.

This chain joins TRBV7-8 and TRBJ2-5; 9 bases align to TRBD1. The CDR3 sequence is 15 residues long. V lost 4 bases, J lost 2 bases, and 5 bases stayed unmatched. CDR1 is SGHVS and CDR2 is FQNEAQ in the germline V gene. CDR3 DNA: TGTGCCAGCAGCTCCTGGACAGGGGAACAAGAGACCCAGTACTTC. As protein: CASSSWTGEQETQYF.

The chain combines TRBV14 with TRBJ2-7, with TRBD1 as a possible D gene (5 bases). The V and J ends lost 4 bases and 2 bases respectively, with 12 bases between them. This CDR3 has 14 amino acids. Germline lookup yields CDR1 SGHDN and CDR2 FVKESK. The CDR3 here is CASSLRQIPYEQYF. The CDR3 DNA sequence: TGTGCCAGCAGCCTTAGACAGATTCCCTACGAGCAGTACTTC.

The DNA for the CDR3 is TGTGCCAGCAGACTCGGACAGGGGGCAGGGTATGGCTACACCTTC. Its protein is CASRLGQGAGYGYTF. The rearrangement uses TRBV6-1 and TRBJ1-2; 11 bases fit TRBD1. Trimming took 6 bases from V and 5 from J; bases not matched to a gene: 8. Germline V gives CDR1 MNHNS, CDR2 SASEGT. The length of the CDR3 is 15 residues.

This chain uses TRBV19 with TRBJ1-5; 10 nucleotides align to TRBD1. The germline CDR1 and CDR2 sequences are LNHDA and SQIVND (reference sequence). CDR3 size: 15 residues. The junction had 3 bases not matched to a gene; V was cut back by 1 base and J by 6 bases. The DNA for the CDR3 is TGTGCCAGTAGTATAGGGACAGGGGGACCTCAGCCCCAGCATTTT. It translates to CASSIGTGGPQPQHF.

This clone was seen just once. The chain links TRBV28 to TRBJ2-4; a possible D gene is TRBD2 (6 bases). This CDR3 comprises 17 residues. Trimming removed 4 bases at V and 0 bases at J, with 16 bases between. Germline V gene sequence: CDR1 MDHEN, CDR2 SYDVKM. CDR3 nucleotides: TGTGCCAGCAGTTCGGGGGTGGGGGGATCAGCCAAAAACATTCAGTACTTC. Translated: CASSSGVGGSAKNIQYF.

The CDR3: CASSHLFGTSQTDTQYF. CDR3 DNA: TGTGCCAGCAGTCATCTCTTCGGGACTAGCCAAACAGATACGCAGTATTTT. V usage is TRBV25-1 and J usage is TRBJ2-3; TRBD2 matches 9 bases. V lost 5 bases, J lost 3 bases, and 12 bases stayed unmatched. The CDR3 is 17 amino acids. Germline-derived CDR1 and CDR2 are MGHDK and SYGVNS.

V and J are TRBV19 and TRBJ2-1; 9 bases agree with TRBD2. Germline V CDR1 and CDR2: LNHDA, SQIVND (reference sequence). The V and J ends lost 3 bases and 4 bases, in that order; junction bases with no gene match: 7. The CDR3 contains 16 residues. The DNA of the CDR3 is TGTGCCAGTAGTATCAGGCAAGCGGGAGGTTACAATGAGCAGTTCTTC. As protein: CASSIRQAGGYNEQFF.

CDR3 residues: CASSPRGGGNQPQHF. CDR3 DNA sequence: TGTGCCAGCTCACCCCGAGGGGGGGGCAATCAGCCCCAGCATTTT. This chain joins TRBV18 and TRBJ1-5; D might be TRBD1 (6 bases). V was trimmed by 3 bases and J by 2 bases, leaving 11 bases between them. The length of the CDR3 is 15 residues. Per the germline V gene, CDR1 is KGHSH and CDR2 is LQKENI.

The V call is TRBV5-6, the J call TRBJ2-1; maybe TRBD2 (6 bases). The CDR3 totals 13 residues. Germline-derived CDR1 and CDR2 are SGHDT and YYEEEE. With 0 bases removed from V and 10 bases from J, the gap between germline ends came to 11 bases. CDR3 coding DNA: TGTGCCAGCAGCTTGGGGCGGGAAGGCGAGCAGTTCTTC. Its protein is CASSLGREGEQFF.

The CDR3 nucleotides are TGTGCCAGCAGCCAAGAGGACAGGGGGTTAGATGGCTACACCTTC. Its translation: CASSQEDRGLDGYTF. The chain has TRBV4-2 and TRBJ1-2; TRBD1 aligns across 10 bases. The CDR3 is made up of 15 amino acids. V was pared by 0 bases and J by 6 bases, with 4 bases of the junction left unmatched. Germline V CDR1 and CDR2: LGHNA, YNFKEQ.

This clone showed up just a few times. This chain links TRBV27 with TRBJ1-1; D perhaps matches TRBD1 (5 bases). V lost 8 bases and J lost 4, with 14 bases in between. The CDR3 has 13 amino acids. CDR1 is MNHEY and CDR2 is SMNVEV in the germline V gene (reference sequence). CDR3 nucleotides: TGTGCCAGCGGCCTGCAGGGTGCCACTGAAGCTTTCTTT. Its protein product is CASGLQGATEAFF.

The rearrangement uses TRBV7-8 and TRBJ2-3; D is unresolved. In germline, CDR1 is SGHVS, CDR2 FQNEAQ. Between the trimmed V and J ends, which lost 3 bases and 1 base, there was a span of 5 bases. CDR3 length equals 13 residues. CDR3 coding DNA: TGTGCCAGCAGCTTTTTCGGCACAGATACGCAGTATTTT. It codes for CASSFFGTDTQYF.

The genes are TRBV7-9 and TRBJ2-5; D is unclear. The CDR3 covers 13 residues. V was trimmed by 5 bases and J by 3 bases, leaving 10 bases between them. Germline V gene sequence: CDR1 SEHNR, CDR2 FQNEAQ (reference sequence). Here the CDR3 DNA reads TGTGCCAGCAGCCCACAAGACAAAGAGACCCAGTACTTC. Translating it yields CASSPQDKETQYF.

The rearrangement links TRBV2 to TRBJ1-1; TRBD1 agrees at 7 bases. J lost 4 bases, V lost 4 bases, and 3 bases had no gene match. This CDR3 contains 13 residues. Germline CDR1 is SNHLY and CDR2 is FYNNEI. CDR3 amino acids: CASSGQGTTEAFF. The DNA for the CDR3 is TGTGCCAGCAGTGGACAGGGTACCACTGAAGCTTTCTTT. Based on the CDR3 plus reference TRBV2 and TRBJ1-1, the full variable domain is EPEVTQTPSHQVTQMGQEVILRCVPISNHLYFYWYRQILGQKVEFLVSFYNNEISEKSEIFDDQFSVERPDGSNFTLKIRSTKLEDSAMYFCASSGQGTTEAFFGQGTRLTVV.

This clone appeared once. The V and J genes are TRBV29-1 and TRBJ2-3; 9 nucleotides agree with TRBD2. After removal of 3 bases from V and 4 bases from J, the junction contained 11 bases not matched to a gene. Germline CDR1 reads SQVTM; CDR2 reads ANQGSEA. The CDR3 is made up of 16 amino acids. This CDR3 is CSVEFRLAGISDTQYF. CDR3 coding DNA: TGCAGCGTTGAGTTTAGGCTAGCGGGAATATCAGATACGCAGTATTTT.

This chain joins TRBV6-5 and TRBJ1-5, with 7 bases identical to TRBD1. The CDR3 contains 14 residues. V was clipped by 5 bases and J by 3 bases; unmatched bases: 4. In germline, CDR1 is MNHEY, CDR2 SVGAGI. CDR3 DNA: TGTGCCAGCAGTACCGACAGGGTCAATCAGCCCCAGCATTTT. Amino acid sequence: CASSTDRVNQPQHF.

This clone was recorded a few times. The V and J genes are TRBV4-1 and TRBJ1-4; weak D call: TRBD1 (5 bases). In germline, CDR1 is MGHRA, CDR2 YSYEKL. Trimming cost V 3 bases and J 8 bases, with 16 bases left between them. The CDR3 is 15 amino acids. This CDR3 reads CASSQLGGGKEKLFF. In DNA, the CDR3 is TGCGCCAGCAGCCAGTTGGGGGGGGGTAAGGAAAAACTGTTTTTT.

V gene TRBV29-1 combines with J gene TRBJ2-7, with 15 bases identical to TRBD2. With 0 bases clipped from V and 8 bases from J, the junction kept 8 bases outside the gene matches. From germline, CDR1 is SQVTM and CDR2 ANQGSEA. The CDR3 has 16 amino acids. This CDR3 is CSVEDRRTSGRAKQYF. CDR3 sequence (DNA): TGCAGCGTTGAAGATCGGAGGACTAGCGGGAGGGCCAAGCAGTACTTC.

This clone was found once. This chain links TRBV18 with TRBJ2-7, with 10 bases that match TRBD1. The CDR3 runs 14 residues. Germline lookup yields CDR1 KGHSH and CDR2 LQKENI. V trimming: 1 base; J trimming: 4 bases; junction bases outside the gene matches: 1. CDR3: CASSPRDRGYEQYF. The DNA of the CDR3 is TGTGCCAGCTCACCACGGGACAGGGGTTACGAGCAGTACTTC.

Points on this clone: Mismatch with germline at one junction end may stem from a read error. CDR3 bases: TGTGCCAGCAGTTTCGCGGGGAACGCTGAAGCTTTCTTT. Translating gives CASSFAGNAEAFF. V is TRBV27 and J is TRBJ1-1, with D unclear. The CDR3 loop spans 13 amino acids. Germline values: CDR1 MNHEY, CDR2 SMNVEV (reference sequence).

In DNA, the CDR3 is TGTGCCAGCAGCTTGGGACAGCGTTTTAATGAGCAGTTCTTC. Residues: CASSLGQRFNEQFF. J is TRBJ2-1 and V is TRBV7-3; 7 bases fit TRBD1. The germline CDR1 and CDR2 sequences are SGHTA and FQGTGA. With V trimmed by 3 bases and J by 7 bases, 6 bases remained unmatched. There are 14 residues in the CDR3.